These T cell receptor beta chains were read from a single sample in a study of OX40 agonist ivuxolimab in advanced cancers. The repertoire was sequenced with immunoSEQ multiplex PCR; TCRdb's copy has only in-frame clones and lacks some. The sample holds approximately 32,000 clones, 88% seen once. Source: CD4+ or CD8+ T cells sorted from blood, taken in a trial of the OX40 agonist ivuxolimab. These receptors were collected from an adult with an advanced solid tumor such as melanoma, head and neck, liver or kidney cancer. CDR3s include the opening cysteine and the closing phenylalanine or tryptophan. A D gene is named only where the DNA matches it firmly. Size is stated for part of the rows, as once, few or many counts, or as a class when the clone is expanded.

TRBJ2-1 | TRBV11-3 | TRBD2 | few | TGTGCCAGCAGCCCTAGCGGGGTGGGGTACAATGAGCAGTTCTTC | CASSPSGVGYNEQFF
TRBJ1-2 | TRBV7-2 | . | many | TGTGCCAGCAGCTCAGCGCGGGGCCACTATGGCTACACCTTC | CASSSARGHYGYTF
TRBJ2-7 | TRBV9 | . | . | TGTGCCAGCAGCGTAAGCCAGGCGATAGGATACGAGCAGTACTTC | CASSVSQAIGYEQYF
TRBJ1-4 | TRBV5-1 | . | medium-sized | TGCGCCAGCAGCTCCGAGGCAGATGAAAAACTGTTTTTT | CASSSEADEKLFF
TRBJ2-1 | TRBV4-3 | . | . | TGCGCCAGCAGCCAAGGGGACAATGAGCAGTTCTTC | CASSQGDNEQFF
TRBJ2-7 | TRBV11-2 | . | . | TGTGCCAGCAGCTGGGACGGTTCCTACGAGCAGTACTTC | CASSWDGSYEQYF
TRBJ1-3 | TRBV7-9 | . | . | TGTGCCAGCAGCTTACCTCTAGGAAACACCATATATTTT | CASSLPLGNTIYF
TRBJ2-5 | TRBV7-2 | . | once | TGTGCCAGCAGCATCGGGACCATAAGAGGAGCCCAAGAGACCCAGTACTTC | CASSIGTIRGAQETQYF
TRBJ2-7 | TRBV18 | . | . | TGTGCCAGCTCACCCAGCCATGATGGGCCCTACGAGCAGTACTTC | CASSPSHDGPYEQYF
TRBJ2-4 | TRBV28 | TRBD1 | once | TGTGCCAGCAGTTTCCTGGACAGGGGCCGCGGAGAGAAAAACATTCAGTACTTC | CASSFLDRGRGEKNIQYF
TRBJ1-4 | TRBV4-3 | . | . | TGCGCCAGCAGCCGTTCGGGACTCCAGAATGAAAAACTGTTTTTT | CASSRSGLQNEKLFF
TRBJ1-1 | TRBV6-5 | . | . | TGTGCCAGCAGTTACGGGCGGGGGACTGAAGCTTTCTTT | CASSYGRGTEAFF
TRBJ1-5 | TRBV28 | . | . | TGTGCCAGCAGTGAGCCCACTAGCAATCAGCCCCAGCATTTT | CASSEPTSNQPQHF
TRBJ1-5 | TRBV9 | . | . | TGTGCCAGCGCGGGAGGGAGCGGAGATCAGCCCCAGCATTTT | CASAGGSGDQPQHF
TRBJ1-1 | TRBV19 | . | . | TGTGCCAGTAGTATGGGGGTTTACACTGAAGCTTTCTTT | CASSMGVYTEAFF
TRBJ2-1 | TRBV14 | . | . | TGTGCCAGCAGCTACGGGACGTACAATGAGCAGTTCTTC | CASSYGTYNEQFF
TRBJ2-7 | TRBV9 | . | . | TGTGCCAGCAGCGTAGAAGGGGGGACCTACGAGCAGTACTTC | CASSVEGGTYEQYF
TRBJ2-7 | TRBV4-1 | TRBD2 | once | TGCGCCAGCAGCCAAGAAAGGCGGGGGGTAAACGAGCAGTACTTC | CASSQERRGVNEQYF
TRBJ2-7 | TRBV4-1 | . | . | TGCGCCAGCAGCCAAGTTAGGGGCGACTACGAGCAGTACTTC | CASSQVRGDYEQYF
TRBJ1-1 | TRBV27 | . | once | TGTGCCAGCTTTCAGGGGAGGGCTGAAGCTTTCTTT | CASFQGRAEAFF
TRBJ2-2 | TRBV9 | . | . | TGTGCCAGCAGCGTAGGGAATAGGGACGGGGAGCTGTTTTTT | CASSVGNRDGELFF
TRBJ2-2 | TRBV9 | . | few | TGTGCCAGCAGCGTAACCGGGGAGCTGTTTTTT | CASSVTGELFF